These 5 T cell receptor beta chains share one sample of origin, sequenced in a study of vaccination and CD4 T cells after COVID-19. The Oncomine TCR Beta short-read assay generated sequence data from the DNA of cultured CD4+ T cells. One entry per CDR3 protein, called by TCRdb with MiXCR from the PCR reads. Among some 7,000 distinct CDR3 sequences, roughly 29% were seen once, and the ten largest hold 33%. Their antigens remain unidentified. Noted treatment: roughly ten-day PBMC culture with coronavirus spike peptide pools or control peptides (ViraFEST assay). According to the study, CD4+ T cells from the unexposed donor were gathered ahead of the COVID-19 pandemic (2011-2018). Sequencing was carried out using CD4+ T cells from blood, cultured in vitro. These receptors were collected from a human donor in good health.

The chain combines TRBV29-1 with TRBJ2-7, with D possibly being TRBD2 (5 bases). The V and J ends lost 6 bases and 6 bases respectively, with 21 bases between them. The CDR3 is made up of 14 amino acids. From germline, CDR1 is SQVTM and CDR2 ANQGSEA. CDR3 in DNA: TGCAGCGTCTCTAGGGAACTGGTGGGGAGCGAGCAGTACTTC. It codes for CSVSRELVGSEQYF.

The CDR3 region is CSVGGTGTVEGAFF. The CDR3 region has the DNA TGCAGCGTTGGGGGGACTGGGACAGTAGAAGGGGCTTTCTTT. The chain uses TRBV29-1 and TRBJ1-1, with TRBD1 matching over 7 bases. The CDR3 has 14 residues. Germline CDR1 SQVTM, CDR2 ANQGSEA. J lost 11 bases, V lost 4 bases, and 16 bases had no gene match. The complete variable domain, with remaining parts taken from reference TRBV29-1 and TRBJ1-1, reads SAVISQKPSRDICQRGTSLTIQCQVDSQVTMMFWYRQQPGQSLTLIATANQGSEATYESGFVIDKFPISRPNLTFSTLTVSNMSPEDSSIYLCSVGGTGTVEGAFFGQGTRLTVV.

This clonotype was seen more than once but under ten times. The chain recombines TRBV20-1 with TRBJ1-1, with TRBD1 identical over 9 bases. This CDR3 has 13 residues. Unmatched junction bases numbered 7, after V lost 0 bases and J lost 11 bases. Germline values: CDR1 DFQATT, CDR2 SNEGSKA (reference sequence). CDR3 in amino acids: CSAREMGTGSAFF. DNA for the CDR3: TGCAGTGCTAGAGAAATGGGGACAGGGTCGGCTTTCTTT.

The chain has TRBV20-1 and TRBJ2-3; a weak D match, TRBD2 (6 bases). V was clipped by 0 bases and J by 5 bases, with 15 bases between them. Germline V gives CDR1 DFQATT, CDR2 SNEGSKA (reference sequence). This CDR3 spans 15 amino acids. The CDR3 spells CSARDETRDLDTQYF. The CDR3 region has the DNA TGCAGTGCTAGAGATGAGACTAGAGATTTAGATACGCAGTATTTT.

The rearrangement joins TRBV30 to TRBJ1-1; the D is unclear. Germline V gives CDR1 GTSNPN, CDR2 SVGIG (reference sequence). V lost 4 bases, J lost 4 bases, and 10 bases lay in between. This CDR3 is built from 12 residues. This CDR3 is CAWTAVGTEAFF. CDR3 DNA sequence: TGTGCCTGGACGGCGGTTGGCACTGAAGCTTTCTTT.